Sequencing of this T cell receptor beta chain was carried out in a study of shared clonotypes between healthy human individuals. About the study: CD4 naive and CD4 memory each took three plates per donor, while CD8 naive took two and CD8 memory one.

Data came from immunoSEQ multiplex PCR; TCRdb stores just in-frame clones and leaves some out. Of about 2.3 million clones in the sample, 85% to 95% were seen once. The receptor's source is a man between 18 and 29 years old in good health. Some clones in this sample may be carry-over from other donors' samples. Sequenced material: naive CD4+ T cells from PBMCs. Documented subset: CD45RA+ positively selected.

The CDR3 coding sequence is TGCGCCAGCACCGTGCGGGGGACAAACTCCTACAATGAGCAGTTCTTC. It codes for CASTVRGTNSYNEQFF. The rearrangement joins TRBV5-1 to TRBJ2-1; D may be TRBD2 (7 bases). V dropped 6 bases and J dropped 0 bases, with 16 bases sitting between them. The CDR3 has 16 residues. Germline loops: CDR1 SGHRS, CDR2 YFSETQ.